This TCR beta chain was sequenced in a study of cytomegalovirus exposure and HLA in healthy donors. Study in general: One earlier analysis, a look at 150 million to 200 million T cells, found some 100 million unique TCR beta sequences.

Study-level points and caveats: Later on, an analysis tied over 15,000 TCR beta sequences to HLA alleles at 0.05 false discovery rate.

A note on this clone: Its antigen is not known.

Primers: 60 Vbeta forward and 13 Jbeta reverse. The assay was immunoSEQ multiplex PCR, and TCRdb's table has in-frame clones only and misses some. The table includes around 120,000 clones, 65% to 80% detected once. This receptor was taken from a woman in her thirties or forties in good health and CMV-seropositive. The sequenced material came from PBMCs.

The CDR3 sequence is CASSTGGRVYGYTF. In DNA form, the CDR3 reads TGTGCCAGCAGCACGGGGGGCAGGGTCTACGGCTACACCTTC. The chain uses TRBV2 and TRBJ1-2, with D perhaps matching TRBD1 (6 bases). V lost 6 bases to trimming and J lost 8 bases, with 19 bases between them. This CDR3 has 14 residues. Germline V CDR1 and CDR2: SNHLY, FYNNEI.